The 24 T cell receptor beta chains in this list originate from one sample, sequenced in a study of T-cell reconstitution after alpha-beta-depleted transplantation in children. Preparing the TCRbeta library involved the use of unique molecular identifiers. MiXCR, run by TCRdb on the PCR reads, gives a single entry per CDR3 protein. The sample lists hundreds of thousands of distinct CDR3 sequences; around 15% were seen once. The sample here was PBMCs, mostly from graft donor cells, taken 360 days after TCRalphabeta/CD19-depleted stem cell transplant. The receptors come from a boy in the first two years of life who had a stem cell transplant for Wiskott-Aldrich syndrome, so the T cells may come from the graft donor.

This clonotype showed up just a few times. The chain links TRBV27 to TRBJ2-7; perhaps TRBD2 as D (7 bases). The length of the CDR3 is 15 residues. With 2 bases removed from V and 1 base from J, the gap between germline ends came to 12 bases. From germline, CDR1 is MNHEY and CDR2 SMNVEV (reference sequence). The CDR3 here is CASSLGGAYSYEQYF. CDR3 bases: TGTGCCAGCAGTTTAGGGGGGGCTTATTCCTACGAGCAGTACTTC.

The chain recombines TRBV5-6 with TRBJ2-1; 12 nucleotides align to TRBD2. The V gene's germline CDR1 is SGHDT and CDR2 YYEEEE. The CDR3 covers 17 residues. The V gene end was trimmed by 2 bases and the J gene end by 10 bases; junction bases not matched to a gene: 13. The CDR3 reads CASSFRTGTSGRKEQFF. CDR3 in DNA: TGTGCCAGCAGCTTTAGAACCGGGACTAGCGGGCGAAAGGAGCAGTTCTTC. Full variable domain (rest looked up from reference TRBV5-6 and TRBJ2-1): DAGVTQSPTHLIKTRGQQVTLRCSPKSGHDTVSWYQQALGQGPQFIFQYYEEEERQRGNFPDRFSGHQFPNYSSELNVNALLLGDSALYLCASSFRTGTSGRKEQFFGPGTRLTVL.

This clonotype was detected only a few times. For the CDR3, the DNA is TGTGCCAGCAGCAGCATGGTTGGGGCCAACGTCCTGACTTTC. Residues: CASSSMVGANVLTF. The chain recombines TRBV7-8 with TRBJ2-6; D not certain. CDR1 is SGHVS and CDR2 is FQNEAQ in the germline V gene. V lost 5 bases, J lost 3 bases, and 8 bases lay in between. This CDR3 has 14 amino acids. Together with reference TRBV7-8 and TRBJ2-6, the CDR3 gives the full variable domain: GAGVSQSPRYKVAKRGQDVALRCDPISGHVSLFWYQQALGQGPEFLTYFQNEAQLDKSGLPSDRFFAERPEGSVSTLKIQRTQQEDSAVYLCASSSMVGANVLTFGAGSRLTVL.

The chain joins TRBV11-2 to TRBJ2-7; 9 nucleotides align to TRBD1. V lost 3 bases and J lost 3; bases outside the gene matches: 6. The germline CDR1 and CDR2 sequences are SGHAT and FQNNGV. The CDR3 is 15 amino acids. Written as DNA, the CDR3 is TGTGCCAGCAGCTTTAGGGAGGGACAGGGCTACGAGCAGTACTTC. Translated: CASSFREGQGYEQYF.

V and J are TRBV5-1 and TRBJ2-5, with D possibly being TRBD1 (5 bases). The germline V and J ends were trimmed by 2 bases and 3 bases, with 11 bases remaining between them. The CDR3 consists of 14 residues. In germline, CDR1 is SGHRS, CDR2 YFSETQ. The CDR3 nucleotides are TGCGCCAGCAGCTTCCTCGGACAAAAAGAGACCCAGTACTTC. Its translation: CASSFLGQKETQYF.

The sample holds a few counts of this clonotype. The chain links TRBV20-1 to TRBJ2-7; 7 positions agree with TRBD2. Germline V gene data show CDR1 as DFQATT and CDR2 as SNEGSKA (reference sequence). This CDR3 has 14 residues. V shed 1 base, J shed 4 bases, and the junction held 7 bases outside the gene matches. The CDR3 loop is CSARVRTSLYEQYF. The CDR3 nucleotides are TGCAGTGCTAGAGTTAGGACTAGTCTATACGAGCAGTACTTC.

This chain links TRBV24-1 with TRBJ2-7; weak D call: TRBD1 (5 bases). Looked up from germline, CDR1 is KGHDR and CDR2 is SFDVKD. The CDR3 extends over 13 amino acids. The V and J ends lost 3 bases and 3 bases respectively, with 8 bases between them. CDR3 in amino acids: CATSDKDNYEQYF. Here the CDR3 DNA reads TGTGCCACCAGTGATAAGGACAACTACGAGCAGTACTTC.

The CDR3 coding sequence is TGCGCCAGCAGCCAAGCCCCCGGGACAATCTACGAGCAGTACTTC. It is translated as CASSQAPGTIYEQYF. The V call is TRBV4-3, the J call TRBJ2-7; possibly TRBD1 for D (6 bases). The CDR3 has 15 residues. The germline gives CDR1 LGHNA, CDR2 YSLEER. V dropped 1 base and J dropped 3 bases, with 13 bases sitting between them.

Here the CDR3 DNA reads TGTGCCATCAGTGAAGGTGGGAGAGGCTATTACGAGCAGTACTTC. Protein product: CAISEGGRGYYEQYF. The chain couples TRBV10-3 to TRBJ2-7; weak D call: TRBD2 (5 bases). V was pared by 3 bases and J by 4 bases, with 16 bases between. Per germline, CDR1 ENHRY and CDR2 SYGVKD. The CDR3 covers 15 residues.

The rearrangement links TRBV4-1 to TRBJ2-5; tentatively, D is TRBD2 (5 bases). Germline assignment: CDR1 MGHRA and CDR2 YSYEKL. Trimming removed 4 bases at V and 5 bases at J, with 17 bases between. The CDR3 covers 15 residues. In DNA form, the CDR3 reads TGCGCCAGCAGCCCGCGTTATCGGGAAAGGGAGACCCAGTACTTC. Translated, it gives CASSPRYRERETQYF.

In this sample, this clonotype turned up a few times. V and J are TRBV28 and TRBJ2-2; 11 nucleotides agree with TRBD1. The V and J ends lost 4 bases and 6 bases, in that order; junction bases with no gene match: 7. The CDR3 length is 16 residues. Germline assignment: CDR1 MDHEN and CDR2 SYDVKM. Here the CDR3 reads CASSYGGQGVSGELFF. As DNA, the CDR3 is TGTGCCAGCAGTTACGGGGGACAGGGGGTCTCCGGGGAGCTGTTTTTT. The full variable domain, its missing parts supplied by reference TRBV28 and TRBJ2-2, is DVKVTQSSRYLVKRTGEKVFLECVQDMDHENMFWYRQDPGLGLRLIYFSYDVKMKEKGDIPEGYSVSREKKERFSLILESASTNQTSMYLCASSYGGQGVSGELFFGEGSRLTVL.

This clonotype was recorded a few times. The chain joins TRBV28 to TRBJ2-6; TRBD1 is a possible D gene (5 bases). The CDR3 contains 18 residues. Germline values: CDR1 MDHEN, CDR2 SYDVKM. The V end lost 3 bases, the J end lost 0 bases, and 15 bases lay between the germline ends. The CDR3 here is CASSLTTVFGSGANVLTF. Here the CDR3 DNA reads TGTGCCAGCAGTTTGACGACAGTTTTCGGCTCTGGGGCCAACGTCCTGACTTTC.

The CDR3 nucleotides are TGCGCCAGCAGCCAAGATCGAGACTGGGCCTACGAGCAGTACTTC. It encodes CASSQDRDWAYEQYF. This chain connects TRBV4-3 to TRBJ2-7; D call uncertain. Trimming removed 0 bases from V and 2 bases from J, with 11 bases in between. The CDR3 sequence is 15 residues long. The germline gives CDR1 LGHNA, CDR2 YSLEER.

The chain carries TRBV28 and TRBJ2-2; 13 positions agree with TRBD2. V lost 3 bases and J lost 1; bases outside the gene matches: 2. CDR1 MDHEN and CDR2 SYDVKM come from the germline V gene. The CDR3 covers 17 residues. CDR3 nucleotide sequence: TGTGCCAGCAGTTTGACTAGCGGGAGGTTGAACACCGGGGAGCTGTTTTTT. Its translation: CASSLTSGRLNTGELFF.

J is TRBJ2-3 and V is TRBV10-2; D is perhaps TRBD1 (6 bases). Germline V gene lookup returns CDR1 WSHSY and CDR2 SAAADI. CDR3 size: 15 residues. V was trimmed by 1 base and J by 11 bases, leaving 19 bases between them. CDR3 nucleotide sequence: TGCGCCAGCAGTGAGTTGGGGGCCCCGAGGGTTGAGCAGTATTTT. Translating it yields CASSELGAPRVEQYF.

This clonotype was counted between two and nine times. V is TRBV7-2 and J is TRBJ1-1; D call uncertain. Germline CDR1 reads SGHTA; CDR2 reads FQGNSA. The CDR3 contains 13 residues. V was clipped by 5 bases and J by 3 bases, with 10 bases between them. The CDR3 DNA reads TGTGCCAGCAGCCTCGAAGCGTACACTGAAGCTTTCTTT. This encodes CASSLEAYTEAFF.

J is TRBJ2-2 and V is TRBV5-5, with 8 positions matching TRBD1. The CDR3 covers 17 residues. V trimming: 1 base; J trimming: 5 bases; junction bases outside the gene matches: 10. CDR1 SGHKS and CDR2 YYEKEE come from the germline V gene (reference sequence). The chain's CDR3 is CASSLPGDRPWTGELFF. The DNA of the CDR3 is TGTGCCAGCAGCTTGCCGGGGGACAGGCCGTGGACCGGGGAGCTGTTTTTT.

This clonotype was counted between two and nine times. V is TRBV28 and J is TRBJ2-1; the match to TRBD2 covers 9 bases. The CDR3 has 14 residues. Germline values: CDR1 MDHEN, CDR2 SYDVKM. Germline trimming cut 8 bases from V and 3 bases from J; bases unmatched to any gene: 5. The CDR3 bases are TGTGCCAGCTCGCGGGGGGGCCTCTACAATGAGCAGTTCTTC. Translating gives CASSRGGLYNEQFF.

The chain has TRBV10-3 and TRBJ2-2; 9 bases are a match to TRBD2. The CDR3 covers 16 residues. Trimming removed 3 bases from V and 5 bases from J; junction bases left unmatched: 7. Per germline, CDR1 ENHRY and CDR2 SYGVKD. The CDR3 sequence: CAISELGTSLTGELFF. CDR3 coding DNA: TGTGCCATCAGTGAACTTGGGACTAGCTTAACCGGGGAGCTGTTTTTT.

The chain is built from TRBV7-9 and TRBJ2-5; 11 bases are a match to TRBD2. The CDR3 extends over 17 amino acids. V was clipped by 6 bases and J by 3 bases; unmatched bases: 12. Per the germline V gene, CDR1 is SEHNR and CDR2 is FQNEAQ (reference sequence). For the CDR3, the DNA is TGTGCCAGCAGAGGGGTACGGGAACTAGCGGGAGAAGAGACCCAGTACTTC. Encoded protein: CASRGVRELAGEETQYF.

The rearrangement uses TRBV19 and TRBJ2-4; 8 bases match TRBD1. Trimming at V came to 5 bases and at J to 5 bases, leaving 11 bases not matched to a gene. Per the germline V gene, CDR1 is LNHDA and CDR2 is SQIVND (reference sequence). The CDR3 extends over 16 amino acids. The CDR3 sequence: CASSPGQGYMQNIQYF. DNA of the CDR3: TGTGCCAGTAGTCCCGGACAGGGTTACATGCAAAACATTCAGTACTTC. The full variable domain, with the rest looked up from reference TRBV19 and TRBJ2-4, is DGGITQSPKYLFRKEGQNVTLSCEQNLNHDAMYWYRQDPGQGLRLIYYSQIVNDFQKGDIAEGYSVSREKKESFPLTVTSAQKNPTAFYLCASSPGQGYMQNIQYFGAGTRLSVL.

This clonotype has more than one count but fewer than ten. The J gene is TRBJ2-4, the V gene TRBV6-5; 8 bases align to TRBD1. The CDR3 length is 17 residues. Germline V lookup: CDR1 MNHEY, CDR2 SVGAGI. With 2 bases clipped from V and 4 bases from J, the junction kept 10 bases outside the gene matches. This CDR3 reads CASSYKDRALGKNIQYF. DNA for the CDR3: TGTGCCAGCAGTTACAAGGACAGGGCTCTTGGGAAAAACATTCAGTACTTC.

This clonotype was seen a few times. The chain combines TRBV2 with TRBJ2-6; D gene uncertain. CDR1 is SNHLY and CDR2 is FYNNEI in the germline V gene. Trimming took 10 bases from V and 4 from J, leaving 20 bases between them. The CDR3 is 16 residues long. The CDR3 DNA reads TGTGCCATCAATACAAATTGGCGCTCCGGGGCCAACGTCCTGACTTTC. Its translation: CAINTNWRSGANVLTF.

The rearrangement uses TRBV18 and TRBJ2-1, with 15 nucleotides matching TRBD2. Germline trimming cut 3 bases from V and 8 bases from J; bases unmatched to any gene: 8. Looked up from germline, CDR1 is KGHSH and CDR2 is LQKENI. The CDR3 runs to 17 residues. CDR3 bases: TGTGCCAGCTCACCCAGCGGACTAGCGGGGGGGCTTTATGAGCAGTTCTTC. Its protein is CASSPSGLAGGLYEQFF. Variable domain in full (rest from reference TRBV18 and TRBJ2-1): NAGVMQNPRHLVRRRGQEARLRCSPMKGHSHVYWYRQLPEEGLKFMVYLQKENIIDESGMPKERFSAEFPKEGPSILRIQQVVRGDSAAYFCASSPSGLAGGLYEQFFGPGTRLTVL.